A selection of T cell receptor beta chains follows, all from one sample in a study of blood T cell repertoires in COVID-19. Repertoires were generated with immunoSEQ multiplex PCR, while TCRdb's copy carries only in-frame clones and drops some. The sample has over 150,000 clones, about nine tenths seen once. The sequencing input was PBMCs or T cells enriched from blood (not recorded which). All receptors come from a woman aged 18 to 35 who had recovered from COVID-19. Each CDR3 is given without its conserved first and last residue. Each record gives: V gene, CDR3 protein.

>TRBV7-3
ASSLFQGAADTQY
>TRBV28
ASRQVSVSGYGELF
>TRBV30
AWSVGLAGEGAYEQY
>TRBV7-6
ASSLLTGELF
>TRBV9
ASSVGGGPSTDTQY
>TRBV4-1
ASSQTITGGEQF
>TRBV29-1
SVEWGRPQPQH
>TRBV5-4
ASSLGGSSGYT
>TRBV7-3
ASSWGHYNEQF
>TRBV7-6
ASSQKTGGGELF
>TRBV4-3
ASSQETPGGFTGELF
>TRBV19
ASTTGGNTEAF
>TRBV5-6
ASSQGTELTSNYNSPLH
>TRBV27
ASSLSPPGLAGGWDTQY
>TRBV4-1
ASSVVTVNTEAF
>TRBV5-8
ASSRRTSGQETQY
>TRBV29-1
SVARDREGGYT
>TRBV5-1
ASSFDREGTDTQY
>TRBV19
ASSISGTVSTGELF
>TRBV5-1
ASSPGGTGAYGYT
>TRBV19
ASSYTGNTDTQY
>TRBV11-2
AAHPGQRNTGELF
>TRBV6-5
ASTARLKSGDTQY
>TRBV7-3
ASSSGTSGSEQF
>TRBV5-6
ASTPPGGGVVHEQY
>TRBV27
ASSFGTSPEQF
>TRBV7-2
ASSPMQVNYEQY
>TRBV15
ATSRANPDTEAF
>TRBV10-3
AITGLAGGRENTGELF
>TRBV5-1
ASRTTSDSGSYNEQF
>TRBV27
ASSLGLAGNEQF
>TRBV7-9
ASSIRTGSGNTIY
>TRBV5-4
ASSLRQMNTEAF
>TRBV2
ASSARDRGQNEKLF
>TRBV28
ASRTRQKYGYT
>TRBV28
ASTYGGQAGYT
>TRBV19
ASSMRTGNTEAF
>TRBV11-3
ASSLTAGGDTQY
>TRBV28
ASQGFWVWANVLT
>TRBV10-3
AIRRDSYNEKLF
>TRBV28
ASRRPGQRYGYT
>TRBV27
ASSLLSSGDNEQF
>TRBV5-4
ASSRGQGASGNTIY
>TRBV29-1
TSAGGQENTEAF
>TRBV10-1
ASSESWAHNEQF
>TRBV11-2
ASSLGTDKETQY
>TRBV10-1
ASRAAGTGNTGELF
>TRBV5-1
ASSTGQRLAGGPNTGELF
>TRBV21-1
ASSKEDSGTNNEQF
>TRBV27
ASNPLGKGESPLH
>TRBV18
ASSPIRTGELF
>TRBV4-3
ASSPPGQGNYGEQF
>TRBV3-1/TRBV3-2
ASSFDEDNSPLH
>TRBV10-3
AISESRAGQF
>TRBV27
ASSLSASTAQH
>TRBV21-1
ASSKGAGTGELYSNQPQH
>TRBV5-1
ASSFPKGDTYEQY
>TRBV2
ASSVGQFNQPQH
>TRBV5-8
ASARTGNTNYGYT
>TRBV28
ASGIQDRGSQPQH